This TCR beta chain was sequenced during a study of spatial heterogeneity in lung cancer. For the study at large: There were 75 or so donors, all of them untreated patients with early-stage non-small cell lung cancer. Mean representation of each unique TCR and UMI combination in the raw reads exceeded 8.5 occurrences. Study-level findings and limits: Expanded tumor TCRs that were ubiquitous appeared in blood more at resection than follow-up.

The time point here: blood at routine non-recurrence follow-up after resection. Frozen PBMC, nontumor lung or tumor provided whole RNA, which was sequenced unsorted. TCRdb itself ran the 5' RACE reads through MiXCR, one entry per CDR3 protein. The data hold more than 9,000 distinct CDR3 sequences, with about a fifth observed a single time. This clonotype is classed as medium-sized. The target antigen is unknown. The CDR3 runs to 14 residues. The germline gives CDR1 SQVTM, CDR2 ANQGSEA. The V gene end was trimmed by 6 bases and the J gene end by 1 base; junction bases not matched to a gene: 6. The clonotype originates from a male donor with early-stage non-small cell lung cancer. The source material was PBMCs, sampled at follow-up. The genes are TRBV29-1 and TRBJ1-1, with 9 bases identical to TRBD1. This CDR3 reads CSVEGTGKNTEAFF. The CDR3 DNA sequence: TGCAGCGTCGAGGGGACAGGGAAGAACACTGAAGCTTTCTTT.